The 31 T cell receptor beta chains below were found in one sample sequenced in a study of shared clonotypes between healthy human individuals. The table came from immunoSEQ multiplex PCR; TCRdb's copy has only in-frame clones and leaves some out. The profile covers about 500,000 clones, with approximately 71% appearing a single time and 9.5% to 15% taken by the ten largest. Sequenced sample: PBMCs. These receptor sequences come from a woman aged 40 to 55 in good health. Some clones in this sample may be carry-over from other donors' samples.

This rearrangement joins TRBV15 to TRBJ1-5; the match to TRBD1 covers 7 bases. The CDR3 is 19 residues long. Germline assignment: CDR1 LNHNV and CDR2 YYDKDF (reference sequence). V shed 2 bases and J 0 bases; nucleotides not matched to a gene: 13. This chain's CDR3 is CATSRMGEPGQYSNQPQHF. CDR3 in DNA: TGTGCCACCAGCAGAATGGGGGAACCGGGACAGTATAGCAATCAGCCCCAGCATTTT.

This chain connects TRBV15 to TRBJ2-7, with D perhaps assigned TRBD1 or TRBD2 (5 bases each). CDR3 length equals 14 residues. Germline V gene lookup returns CDR1 LNHNV and CDR2 YYDKDF (reference sequence). Trimming removed 6 bases at V and 7 bases at J, with 19 bases between. CDR3 DNA sequence: TGTGCCACCAGTACTGGGACGGAAGTTACAGAGCAGTACTTC. Translated: CATSTGTEVTEQYF.

Regarding this clone: This probably arose from a read error, given a far larger clone one base away. As the CDR3 is not closed by the conserved phenylalanine or tryptophan, this likely results from a read error. The chain is built from TRBV5-6 and TRBJ2-7, with no clear D. The CDR3 has 12 residues. In germline, CDR1 is SGHDT, CDR2 YYEEEE. V was trimmed by 0 bases and J by 4 bases, leaving 5 bases between them. The CDR3: CASSLGHYEQYS. The CDR3 DNA reads TGTGCCAGCAGCTTGGGCCATTACGAGCAGTACTCC.

This clone was detected a few times. This likely stems from a read error, as it lies one base from a far larger clone. CDR3 protein: CASSLGAWSYEQYF. In DNA, the CDR3 is TGTGCCAGCAGCTTAGGCGCTTGGTCCTACGAGCAGTACTTC. This chain uses TRBV7-9 with TRBJ2-7; no firm D call. Germline CDR1 SEHNR, CDR2 FQNEAQ (reference sequence). The CDR3 runs 14 residues. Trimming cost V 1 base and J 1 base, with 8 bases left between them. Full variable domain (outside the CDR3, taken from reference TRBV7-9 and TRBJ2-7): DTGVSQNPRHKITKRGQNVTFRCDPISEHNRLYWYRQTLGQGPEFLTYFQNEAQLEKSRLLSDRFSAERPKGSFSTLEIQRTEQGDSAMYLCASSLGAWSYEQYFGPGTRLTVT.

The CDR3 loop is CASSQRGQGNFYEQYF. CDR3 nucleotides: TGTGCCAGCTCACAACGGGGACAGGGGAATTTCTACGAGCAGTACTTC. This sequence joins TRBV18 and TRBJ2-7; 10 bases are a match to TRBD1. Germline values: CDR1 KGHSH, CDR2 LQKENI. CDR3 length: 16 amino acids. V trimming: 4 bases; J trimming: 3 bases; junction bases outside the gene matches: 9.

For this clone: The sample contains more than one DNA sequence encoding this CDR3. V gene TRBV28 combines with J gene TRBJ1-2; TRBD1 might be the D (5 bases). This CDR3 has 13 amino acids. Per the germline V gene, CDR1 is MDHEN and CDR2 is SYDVKM. Trimming removed 2 bases from V and 5 bases from J, with 9 bases in between. CDR3 in DNA: TGTGCCAGCAGTTTAGGGCAGGGATATGGCTACACCTTC. It is translated as CASSLGQGYGYTF.

This clone was seen more than once but under ten times. The chain uses TRBV11-3 and TRBJ2-5; maybe TRBD1 (6 bases). Germline CDR1 is SGHNT and CDR2 is YENEEA. The V gene lost 6 bases and the J gene lost 4 bases, with 12 bases spanning the gap. This CDR3 is built from 13 residues. The CDR3 DNA reads TGTGCCAGCAGTATACAGGGTGGAGAGACCCAGTACTTC. Its translation is CASSIQGGETQYF.

The gene calls are TRBV2 and TRBJ1-2, with unresolved D. Trimming took off 8 bases at V and 0 bases at J, with 4 bases between the two ends. The CDR3 totals 11 residues. The germline gives CDR1 SNHLY, CDR2 FYNNEI. CDR3 bases: TGTGCCAGCCAAGCTAACTATGGCTACACCTTC. Protein sequence: CASQANYGYTF.

The chain is built from TRBV11-3 and TRBJ2-7; TRBD2 matches at 7 bases. V shed 1 base and J 6 bases; nucleotides not matched to a gene: 9. This CDR3 region has 15 residues. Germline CDR1 and CDR2: SGHNT and YENEEA. The CDR3 loop is CASSLGGTTDPEQYF. The CDR3 nucleotides read TGTGCCAGCAGCTTAGGGGGGACTACCGATCCCGAGCAGTACTTC. Drawing the rest from reference TRBV11-3 and TRBJ2-7, the complete variable domain is EAGVVQSPRYKIIEKKQPVAFWCNPISGHNTLYWYLQNLGQGPELLIRYENEEAVDDSQLPKDRFSAERLKGVDSTLKIQPAELGDSAVYLCASSLGGTTDPEQYFGPGTRLTVT.

The chain has TRBV13 and TRBJ2-1, with D possibly being TRBD2 (5 bases). V was shortened by 7 bases and J by 4 bases, with 11 bases between the two germline ends. CDR3 size: 13 residues. Germline V gene data show CDR1 as PRHDT and CDR2 as FYEKMQ (reference sequence). This chain's CDR3 is CASKRNSYNEQFF. The CDR3 region has the DNA TGTGCCAGCAAGCGGAACAGTTACAATGAGCAGTTCTTC. The variable domain in full, with the rest retrieved from reference TRBV13 and TRBJ2-1, is AAGVIQSPRHLIKEKRETATLKCYPIPRHDTVYWYQQGPGQDPQFLISFYEKMQSDKGSIPDRFSAQQFSDYHSELNMSSLELGDSALYFCASKRNSYNEQFFGPGTRLTVL.

J is TRBJ2-7 and V is TRBV5-1, with D perhaps matching TRBD1 or TRBD2 (5 bases each). Germline CDR1 reads SGHRS; CDR2 reads YFSETQ. The CDR3 covers 15 residues. V was cut by 8 bases and J by 1 base, with 19 bases left in between. The CDR3 loop reads CASCEGPSPSYEQYF. The CDR3 DNA reads TGCGCCAGTTGCGAGGGGCCCTCCCCATCCTACGAGCAGTACTTC.

A note on this clone: Being one base from a much bigger clone, this may be a read error. V usage is TRBV5-1 and J usage is TRBJ2-5, with TRBD1 identical over 7 bases. The CDR3 sequence is 13 residues long. Germline loops: CDR1 SGHRS, CDR2 YFSETQ. The CDR3 DNA is TGCGCCAGCAGCGAAGGGGGCCCAGAGACCCGGTACTTC. It encodes CASSEGGPETRYF.

The chain uses TRBV7-3 and TRBJ1-1; a possible D gene is TRBD1 (5 bases). This CDR3 is 14 amino acids long. Per germline, CDR1 SGHTA and CDR2 FQGTGA. V was cut by 1 base and J by 1 base, with 7 bases left in between. CDR3 nucleotide sequence: TGTGCCAGCAGCTTAATGGGGCCGAACACTGAAGCTTTCTTT. It specifies CASSLMGPNTEAFF.

Worth noting for this clone: A read error is possible here, since a much larger clone lies one base away. V and J are TRBV29-1 and TRBJ2-7; D unresolved. The J call may be faulty, since TRBJ1-2 better matches the DNA end. Germline CDR1 reads SQVTM; CDR2 reads ANQGSEA. This CDR3 contains 11 residues. CDR3 nucleotides: TGCAGCGAGTCCTCAAACTATGGCTACACCTTC. As protein: CSESSNYGYTF.

The CDR3 region is CASSFETSGNYEQYF. The CDR3 nucleotides read TGTGCCAGCAGCTTCGAGACTAGCGGGAACTACGAGCAGTACTTC. V usage is TRBV7-7 and J usage is TRBJ2-7, with 11 bases that match TRBD2. CDR1 and CDR2 (germline): SSHAT, FNYEAQ (reference sequence). Trimming cost V 3 bases and J 3 bases; bases outside gene matches: 4. The CDR3 has 15 amino acids.

In DNA form, the CDR3 reads TGTGCCAGCAGGGCCGCCGAGTCTGGAAACACCATATATTTT. It is translated as CASRAAESGNTIYF. The rearrangement uses TRBV25-1 and TRBJ1-3; D remains unclear. This CDR3 comprises 14 residues. The V and J ends lost 6 bases and 1 base respectively, with 10 bases between them. The germline V gene encodes CDR1 MGHDK and CDR2 SYGVNS.

This clone has more than one count but fewer than ten. Here the CDR3 DNA reads TGCGCCAGCAGTCAATCGGGGAGCAAACAGGGAGATGGCAACACTGAAGCTTTCTTT. The encoded protein is CASSQSGSKQGDGNTEAFF. The chain is built from TRBV23-1 and TRBJ1-1; D perhaps matches TRBD1 (6 bases). TRBV23-1 is an open reading frame whose function is uncertain. Trimming took 0 bases from V and 2 from J, leaving 22 bases between them. The CDR3 spans 19 residues.

The chain uses TRBV28 and TRBJ2-5; no reliable D call. The J call may be mistaken, given a closer DNA end match to TRBJ2-7. The CDR3 is 13 amino acids. From germline, CDR1 is MDHEN and CDR2 SYDVKM. CDR3 nucleotides: TGTGCCAGCAGTTTTACGGCTACCTACGAGCAGTACTTC. It specifies CASSFTATYEQYF.

This clone was seen just once. A far more abundant clone sits one base away, making this likely a read error. The chain links TRBV30 to TRBJ1-5; a weak D match, TRBD1 (5 bases). The germline gives CDR1 GTSNPN, CDR2 SVGIG (reference sequence). CDR3 length equals 14 residues. Trimming took off 4 bases at V and 4 bases at J, with 14 bases between the two ends. CDR3 sequence (DNA): TGTGCCTGGATCAATGGGGGGGGAAATCAGCCCCAGCATTTT. It specifies CAWINGGGNQPQHF.

This chain uses TRBV6-4 with TRBJ2-7; D uncertain. This CDR3 comprises 10 residues. V gave up 5 bases and J gave up 4 bases, with 3 bases separating them. Per the germline V gene, CDR1 is MRHNA and CDR2 is SNTAGT. The CDR3 loop reads CASSRYEQYF. In DNA, the CDR3 is TGTGCCAGCAGTAGGTACGAGCAGTACTTC.

In the case of this clone: Mismatch with germline at one junction end may stem from a read error. This rearrangement joins TRBV6-5 to TRBJ2-7; D gene ambiguous. The CDR3 covers 15 residues. Germline loops: CDR1 MNHEY, CDR2 SVGAGI. DNA of the CDR3: TGTGCCAGCAGTCCATCTGGCGGACGCTCCTACGAGCAGCACTTC. This gives the protein CASSPSGGRSYEQHF.

The rearrangement uses TRBV19 and TRBJ1-2, with 8 bases that match TRBD1. This CDR3 has 14 residues. With 4 bases clipped from V and 6 bases from J, the junction kept 7 bases outside the gene matches. Germline CDR1 LNHDA, CDR2 SQIVND (reference sequence). CDR3: CASSKGNRGDGYTF. Here the CDR3 DNA reads TGTGCCAGTAGTAAGGGCAACAGGGGGGATGGCTACACCTTC.

This rearrangement joins TRBV11-3 to TRBJ2-1; maybe TRBD2 (5 bases). Trimming removed 2 bases at V and 5 bases at J, with 13 bases between. The CDR3 is made up of 15 amino acids. CDR1 and CDR2 (germline): SGHNT, YENEEA. CDR3 in amino acids: CASSLTAVGDNEQFF. The CDR3 DNA sequence: TGTGCCAGCAGCTTAACGGCCGTCGGGGACAATGAGCAGTTCTTC.

The V call is TRBV11-1, the J call TRBJ2-7, with 8 positions matching TRBD1. Germline V gene data show CDR1 as SGHAT and CDR2 as FQDESV (reference sequence). V shed 5 bases, J shed 0 bases, and the junction held 3 bases outside the gene matches. The CDR3 is 14 residues long. The CDR3 reads CASSKDRDSYEQYF. CDR3 nucleotides: TGTGCCAGCAGCAAGGACAGGGACTCCTACGAGCAGTACTTC. Variable domain in full (rest from reference TRBV11-1 and TRBJ2-7): EAEVAQSPRYKITEKSQAVAFWCDPISGHATLYWYRQILGQGPELLVQFQDESVVDDSQLPKDRFSAERLKGVDSTLKIQPAELGDSAMYLCASSKDRDSYEQYFGPGTRLTVT.

This clone was counted once. The genes are TRBV7-2 and TRBJ2-7, with TRBD2 matching over 13 bases. Germline V gene lookup returns CDR1 SGHTA and CDR2 FQGNSA. The CDR3 has 16 residues. J was trimmed by 7 bases and V by 1 base; bases with no gene match: 7. The CDR3 nucleotides are TGTGCCAGCAGCTTAGAAGGACTAGCGGGAGTTGGTGAGCAGTACTTC. It translates to CASSLEGLAGVGEQYF.

V gene TRBV13 combines with J gene TRBJ2-1, with 9 bases lining up with TRBD2. V gave up 0 bases and J gave up 2 bases; unmatched junction bases: 2. The V gene's germline CDR1 is PRHDT and CDR2 FYEKMQ (reference sequence). The CDR3 contains 16 residues. The CDR3 reads CASSLGASGAYNEQFF. The CDR3 DNA sequence: TGTGCCAGCAGCTTAGGTGCTAGCGGGGCCTACAATGAGCAGTTCTTC.

Comment on this clone: At one boundary the junction diverges from the germline segment, which might be a read error. This chain links TRBV18 with TRBJ2-1; a possible D gene is TRBD2 (6 bases). Germline V gene sequence: CDR1 KGHSH, CDR2 LQKENI. The CDR3 runs 16 residues. In DNA form, the CDR3 reads TGTGCCAGGAATACCCCACGGGACTCCTCATACAATGAGCAGCTCTTC. Encoded protein: CARNTPRDSSYNEQLF. Full variable domain (remainder filled in from reference TRBV18 and TRBJ2-1): NAGVMQNPRHLVRRRGQEARLRCSPMKGHSHVYWYRQLPEEGLKFMVYLQKENIIDESGMPKERFSAEFPKEGPSILRIQQVVRGDSAAYFCARNTPRDSSYNEQLFGPGTRLTVL.

This clone was seen a handful of times. The chain links TRBV27 to TRBJ1-1; 7 nucleotides match TRBD1. The CDR3 runs 15 residues. CDR1 is MNHEY and CDR2 is SMNVEV in the germline V gene (reference sequence). The V gene end was trimmed by 6 bases and the J gene end by 4 bases; junction bases not matched to a gene: 11. The CDR3 sequence: CASSRGGTGSTEAFF. Written as DNA, the CDR3 is TGTGCCAGCAGCCGAGGGGGCACGGGTAGCACTGAAGCTTTCTTT.

The chain uses TRBV6-5 and TRBJ2-7, with 7 bases fitting TRBD2. This CDR3 has 15 amino acids. Looked up from germline, CDR1 is MNHEY and CDR2 is SVGAGI. V trimming: 2 bases; J trimming: 0 bases; junction bases outside the gene matches: 4. CDR3 protein: CASSYRLAASYEQYF. The CDR3 DNA reads TGTGCCAGCAGTTACAGACTAGCAGCCTCCTACGAGCAGTACTTC.

The V and J genes are TRBV11-2 and TRBJ2-7; D possibly matches TRBD1 or TRBD2 (7 bases each). With 7 bases removed from V and 3 bases from J, the gap between germline ends came to 19 bases. Germline CDR1 is SGHAT and CDR2 is FQNNGV. This CDR3 contains 15 residues. The CDR3 sequence is CASTSGGDLIYEQYF. The CDR3 DNA reads as TGTGCCAGCACCTCAGGGGGGGATCTAATCTACGAGCAGTACTTC.

The J gene is TRBJ2-1, the V gene TRBV5-1; 16 nucleotides align to TRBD2. This CDR3 comprises 15 residues. Germline loops: CDR1 SGHRS, CDR2 YFSETQ. Losses at the gene ends were 3 bases for V and 9 bases for J; bases not matched to a gene: 3. The chain's CDR3 is CASSSGLAGGGEQFF. The CDR3, as DNA: TGCGCCAGCAGCTCGGGACTAGCGGGAGGGGGTGAGCAGTTCTTC.